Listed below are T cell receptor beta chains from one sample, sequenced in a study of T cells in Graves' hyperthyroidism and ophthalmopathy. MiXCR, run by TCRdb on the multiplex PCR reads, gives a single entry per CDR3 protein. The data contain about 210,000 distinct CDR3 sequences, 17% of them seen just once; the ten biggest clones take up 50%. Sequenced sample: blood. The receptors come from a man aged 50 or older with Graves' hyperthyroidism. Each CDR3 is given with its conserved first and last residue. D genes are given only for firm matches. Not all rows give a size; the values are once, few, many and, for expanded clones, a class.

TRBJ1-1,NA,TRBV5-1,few,CASSLGGGDRMNTEAFF,TGCGCCAGCAGCTTGGGGGGTGGCGATCGGATGAACACTGAAGCTTTCTTT
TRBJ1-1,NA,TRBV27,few,CASSFIMNTEAFF,TGTGCCAGCAGTTTCATCATGAACACTGAAGCTTTCTTT
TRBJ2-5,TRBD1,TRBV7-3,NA,CASSKTGWAETQYF,TGTGCCAGCAGCAAGACAGGGTGGGCAGAGACCCAGTACTTC
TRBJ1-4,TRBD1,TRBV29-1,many,CSVVQPIQTGGGEKLFF,TGCAGCGTTGTCCAGCCCATCCAGACAGGGGGAGGTGAAAAACTGTTTTTT
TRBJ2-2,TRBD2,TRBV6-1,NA,CASSPRLAFTGELFF,TGTGCCAGCAGTCCGCGACTAGCGTTCACCGGGGAGCTGTTTTTT
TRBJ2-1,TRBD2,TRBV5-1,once,CASGLIPSGGYNEQFF,TGCGCCAGCGGCTTGATCCCATCGGGGGGGTACAATGAGCAGTTCTTC
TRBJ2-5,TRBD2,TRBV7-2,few,CASSTRMGWTSRIGETQYF,TGTGCCAGCAGCACCCGTATGGGGTGGACTAGCAGGATCGGGGAGACCCAGTACTTC
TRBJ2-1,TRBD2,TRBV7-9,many,CASSLSGSRHEQFF,TGTGCCAGCAGCTTAAGCGGGAGTAGACATGAGCAGTTCTTC
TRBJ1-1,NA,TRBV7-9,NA,CASSLGAGAPGAFF,TGTGCCAGCAGCTTAGGGGCAGGTGCTCCTGGGGCTTTCTTT
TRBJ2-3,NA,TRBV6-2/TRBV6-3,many,CASSYSKDGPTSTDTQYF,TGTGCCAGCAGTTACTCGAAGGACGGACCGACGAGCACAGATACGCAGTATTTT
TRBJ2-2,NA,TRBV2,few,CASSEGSTRAGELFF,TGTGCCAGCAGTGAAGGGAGCACTAGAGCTGGGGAGCTGTTTTTT
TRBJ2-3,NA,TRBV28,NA,CACKSAQSGTILTDTQYF,TGTGCCTGTAAAAGCGCACAGAGTGGGACCATCCTCACAGATACGCAGTATTTT
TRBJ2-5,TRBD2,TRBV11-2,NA,CASSLGGLAGQETQYF,TGTGCCAGCAGCTTAGGTGGGCTAGCGGGGCAAGAGACCCAGTACTTC
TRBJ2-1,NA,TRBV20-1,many,CSARGNGGHYNEQFF,TGCAGTGCTAGAGGGAACGGGGGGCACTACAATGAGCAGTTCTTC
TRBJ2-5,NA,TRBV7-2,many,CASSLSGAQETQYF,TGTGCCAGCAGCTTATCCGGAGCACAAGAGACCCAGTACTTC
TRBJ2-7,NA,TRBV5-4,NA,CASSLTGIGSEQYF,TGTGCCAGCAGCTTGACAGGGATCGGCAGCGAGCAGTACTTC
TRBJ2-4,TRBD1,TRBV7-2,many,CASSVRQGRNIQYF,TGTGCCAGCAGCGTTCGACAGGGTAGGAACATTCAGTACTTC
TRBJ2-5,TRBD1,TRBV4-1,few,CASSRTGGTGGQETQYF,TGCGCCAGCAGCCGGACCGGAGGAACAGGGGGCCAAGAGACCCAGTACTTC
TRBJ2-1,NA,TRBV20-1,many,CSPRDPNRVEQFF,TGCAGCCCCCGGGACCCAAACCGGGTTGAGCAGTTCTTC
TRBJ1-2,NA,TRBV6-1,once,CASSGEYGIYGYTF,TGTGCCAGCAGTGGCGAATACGGGATCTATGGCTACACCTTC
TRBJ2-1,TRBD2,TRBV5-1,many,CASAPGASGYNEQFF,TGCGCCAGCGCCCCTGGGGCTAGCGGGTACAATGAGCAGTTCTTC
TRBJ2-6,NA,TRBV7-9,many,CASSLGRAGANVLTF,TGTGCCAGCAGCTTAGGAAGGGCAGGGGCCAACGTCCTGACTTTC
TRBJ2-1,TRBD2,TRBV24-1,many,CATSDPGTSGRGYEQFF,TGTGCCACCAGTGACCCGGGGACTAGCGGGAGGGGCTATGAGCAGTTCTTC
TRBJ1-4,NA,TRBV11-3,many,CASSSRAANEKLFF,TGTGCCAGCAGCTCCCGGGCGGCTAATGAAAAACTGTTTTTT
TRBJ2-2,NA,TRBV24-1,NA,CATSDFRTGNTGELFF,TGTGCCACCAGTGATTTTCGGACTGGGAACACCGGGGAGCTGTTTTTT
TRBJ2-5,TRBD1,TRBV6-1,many,CASSRTGGYQETQYF,TGTGCCAGCAGCAGGACAGGGGGATACCAAGAGACCCAGTACTTC
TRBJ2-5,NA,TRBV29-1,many,CSVGEGETQYF,TGCAGCGTTGGGGAAGGGGAGACCCAGTACTTC
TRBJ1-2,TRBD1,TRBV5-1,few,CASSLDHRGANYGYTF,TGCGCCAGCAGCTTGGACCACAGGGGTGCTAACTATGGCTACACCTTC
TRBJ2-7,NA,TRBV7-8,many,CASSRTEGAYEQYF,TGTGCCAGCAGCCGGACAGAAGGGGCCTACGAGCAGTACTTC
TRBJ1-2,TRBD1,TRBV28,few,CASSFSQGASYGYTF,TGTGCCAGCAGTTTCAGCCAGGGGGCCAGCTATGGCTACACCTTC
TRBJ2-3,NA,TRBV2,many,CASRSGATDTQYF,TGTGCCAGCAGATCAGGAGCCACAGATACGCAGTATTTT
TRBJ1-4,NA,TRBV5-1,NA,CASSFGGDEKLFF,TGCGCCAGCAGCTTCGGAGGGGATGAAAAACTGTTTTTT
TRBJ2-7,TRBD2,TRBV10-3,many,CAISEGLAGTSEQYF,TGTGCCATCAGTGAAGGACTAGCGGGGACTAGCGAGCAGTACTTC
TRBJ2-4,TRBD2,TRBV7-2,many,CASSFGLAGGRKNIQYF,TGTGCCAGCAGCTTTGGACTAGCGGGAGGGCGTAAAAACATTCAGTACTTC
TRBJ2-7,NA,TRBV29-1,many,CSVGSYEQYF,TGCAGCGTTGGGTCGTACGAGCAGTACTTC
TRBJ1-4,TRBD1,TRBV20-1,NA,CSAADRGTFGEKLFF,TGCAGTGCAGCAGACAGGGGGACCTTTGGGGAAAAACTGTTTTTT
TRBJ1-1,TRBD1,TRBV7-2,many,CASSYPQGAATEAFF,TGTGCCAGCAGCTACCCTCAGGGGGCGGCCACTGAAGCTTTCTTT
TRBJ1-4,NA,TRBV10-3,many,CAISESRRNEKLFF,TGTGCCATCAGTGAGTCCAGGCGGAATGAAAAACTGTTTTTT
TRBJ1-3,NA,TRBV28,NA,CASIQGSGNTIYF,TGTGCCAGCATTCAGGGATCTGGAAACACCATATATTTT
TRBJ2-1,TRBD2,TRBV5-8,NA,CASSSLGLGLNEQFF,TGTGCCAGCAGCTCTCTAGGACTAGGTCTGAATGAGCAGTTCTTC
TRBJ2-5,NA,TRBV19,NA,CASTRDRRGQETQYF,TGTGCCAGTACGAGGGACCGGCGGGGCCAAGAGACCCAGTACTTC